This T cell receptor (beta chain) was captured by sequencing in a study of blood T cell repertoires in COVID-19. Germline CDR1 reads SGHKS; CDR2 reads YYEKEE (reference sequence). The CDR3 consists of 15 residues. Trimming took 5 bases from V and 0 from J, leaving 13 bases between them. Per the original data handling: Reference gene primer amplification gave nucleated cell count estimates. Sequencing used immunoSEQ multiplex PCR; TCRdb keeps in-frame clones, though not all of them. V, J and clone size are taken as reported in that table, and D and trimming were inferred from the DNA itself. The sample includes tens of thousands of clones, 90% to 95% of them seen just once.

V gene TRBV5-5 combines with J gene TRBJ2-3; the D is unclear. The material sequenced was peripheral blood. This sequence was found in a man in his fifties or sixties with acute or convalescent COVID-19. CDR3 coding DNA: TGTGCCAGCAGGGGTCGGAGAGCCAGCACAGATACGCAGTATTTT. Translated, it gives CASRGRRASTDTQYF. Complete variable domain (other parts from reference TRBV5-5 and TRBJ2-3): DAGVTQSPTHLIKTRGQQVTLRCSPISGHKSVSWYQQVLGQGPQFIFQYYEKEERGRGNFPDRFSARQFPNYSSELNVNALLLGDSALYLCASRGRRASTDTQYFGPGTRLTVL.